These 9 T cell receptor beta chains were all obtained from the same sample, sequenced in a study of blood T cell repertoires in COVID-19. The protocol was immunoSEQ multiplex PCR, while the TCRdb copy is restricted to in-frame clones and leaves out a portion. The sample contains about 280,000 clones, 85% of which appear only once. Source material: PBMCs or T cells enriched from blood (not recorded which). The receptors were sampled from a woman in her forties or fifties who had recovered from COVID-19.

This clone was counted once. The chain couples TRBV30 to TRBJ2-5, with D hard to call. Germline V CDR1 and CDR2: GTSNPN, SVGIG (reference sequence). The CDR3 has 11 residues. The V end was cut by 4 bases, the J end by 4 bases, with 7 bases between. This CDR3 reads CAWTRGETQYF. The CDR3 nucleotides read TGTGCCTGGACTAGAGGAGAGACCCAGTACTTC.

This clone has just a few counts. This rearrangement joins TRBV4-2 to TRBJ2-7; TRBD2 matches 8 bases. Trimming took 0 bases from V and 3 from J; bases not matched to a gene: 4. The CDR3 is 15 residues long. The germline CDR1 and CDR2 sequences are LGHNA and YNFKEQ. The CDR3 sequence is CASSQEVAGLYEQYF. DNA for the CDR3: TGTGCCAGCAGCCAAGAAGTAGCGGGGCTCTACGAGCAGTACTTC.

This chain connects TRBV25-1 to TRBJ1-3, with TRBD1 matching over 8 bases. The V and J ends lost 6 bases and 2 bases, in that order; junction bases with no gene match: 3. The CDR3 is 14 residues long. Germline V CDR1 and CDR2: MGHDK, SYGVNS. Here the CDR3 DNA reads TGTGCCAGCAGCCTGACAGGGGCTGGAAACACCATATATTTT. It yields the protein CASSLTGAGNTIYF.

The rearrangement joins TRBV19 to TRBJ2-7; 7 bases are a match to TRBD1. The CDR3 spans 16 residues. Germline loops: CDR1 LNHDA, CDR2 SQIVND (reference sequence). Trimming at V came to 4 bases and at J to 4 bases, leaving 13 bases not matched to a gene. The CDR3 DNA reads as TGTGCCAGTAGTACACACGGACAGGTGAGGGGTTACGAGCAGTACTTC. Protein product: CASSTHGQVRGYEQYF. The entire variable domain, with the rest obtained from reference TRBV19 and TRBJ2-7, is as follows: DGGITQSPKYLFRKEGQNVTLSCEQNLNHDAMYWYRQDPGQGLRLIYYSQIVNDFQKGDIAEGYSVSREKKESFPLTVTSAQKNPTAFYLCASSTHGQVRGYEQYFGPGTRLTVT.

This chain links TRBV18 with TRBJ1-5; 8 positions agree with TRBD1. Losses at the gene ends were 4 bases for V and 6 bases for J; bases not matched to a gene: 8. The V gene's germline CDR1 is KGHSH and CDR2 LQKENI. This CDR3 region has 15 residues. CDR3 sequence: CASSQGTGMAQPQHF. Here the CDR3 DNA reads TGTGCCAGCTCACAAGGGACAGGTATGGCTCAGCCCCAGCATTTT.

The CDR3 protein is CSVGDRGTNYGYTF. The CDR3 DNA sequence: TGCAGCGTTGGGGACAGGGGCACTAACTATGGCTACACCTTC. The chain carries TRBV29-1 and TRBJ1-2, with 10 bases that match TRBD1. CDR3 length: 14 amino acids. The ends lost 4 bases at V and 0 bases at J; junction bases unmatched: 2. Germline V lookup: CDR1 SQVTM, CDR2 ANQGSEA.

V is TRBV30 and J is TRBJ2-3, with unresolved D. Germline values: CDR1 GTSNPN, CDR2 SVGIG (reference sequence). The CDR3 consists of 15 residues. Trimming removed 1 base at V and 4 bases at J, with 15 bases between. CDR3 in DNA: TGTGCCTGGAGTGCGGAAACAGAATGGGCAGATACGCAGTATTTT. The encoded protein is CAWSAETEWADTQYF.

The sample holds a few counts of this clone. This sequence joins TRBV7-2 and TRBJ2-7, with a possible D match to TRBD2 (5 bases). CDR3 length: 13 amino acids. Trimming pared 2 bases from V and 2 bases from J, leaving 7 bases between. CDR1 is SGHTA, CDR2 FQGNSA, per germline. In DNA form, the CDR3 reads TGTGCCAGCAGCTTACACGGGACCTACGAGCAGTACTTC. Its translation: CASSLHGTYEQYF.

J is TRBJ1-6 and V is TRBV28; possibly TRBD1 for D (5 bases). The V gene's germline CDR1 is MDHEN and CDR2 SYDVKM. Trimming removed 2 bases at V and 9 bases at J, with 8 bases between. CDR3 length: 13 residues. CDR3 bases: TGTGCCAGCAGTTTAGCGGGGGGTTCACCCCTCCACTTT. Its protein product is CASSLAGGSPLHF.